A single sample is the source of the 8 T cell receptor beta chains below, sequenced in a study of CD8 T cells in ankylosing spondylitis. Study outcomes and limitations: Seemingly distinctive of ankylosing spondylitis blood was a TCR beta motif formed by eight highly homologous variants.

Antigens for these TCRs are unknown. TCRdb redid the calling of the 5' RACE reads with MiXCR, one entry per CDR3 protein. The data contain over 400,000 distinct CDR3 sequences, 20% to 30% of them singletons. The source material was blood, either unsorted or a sorted T cell fraction (not recorded which). Receptors were obtained from a male donor with ankylosing spondylitis.

This clonotype was counted a few times. The V gene is TRBV27, the J gene TRBJ2-3, with 13 bases that match TRBD2. The V gene's germline CDR1 is MNHEY and CDR2 SMNVEV (reference sequence). The CDR3 runs 17 residues. The junction had 7 bases not matched to a gene; V was cut back by 5 bases and J by 2 bases. This CDR3 is CASSLGTSGMATDTQYF. CDR3 DNA sequence: TGTGCCAGCAGTCTAGGGACTAGCGGGATGGCCACAGATACGCAGTATTTT.

The gene calls are TRBV7-2 and TRBJ1-1; 7 nucleotides align to TRBD1. This CDR3 contains 15 residues. The V gene's germline CDR1 is SGHTA and CDR2 FQGNSA. V trimming: 3 bases; J trimming: 2 bases; junction bases outside the gene matches: 6. CDR3 in amino acids: CASSFAGGENTEAFF. The CDR3, as DNA: TGTGCCAGCAGCTTCGCAGGGGGGGAAAACACTGAAGCTTTCTTT.

The chain is built from TRBV10-2 and TRBJ2-5; no definite D call. Germline loops: CDR1 WSHSY, CDR2 SAAADI. The CDR3 has 12 residues. The V and J ends lost 4 bases and 5 bases respectively, with 8 bases between them. CDR3 in amino acids: CASSAGRETQYF. The CDR3 DNA follows: TGCGCCAGCAGTGCAGGTCGGGAGACCCAGTACTTC.

This chain links TRBV4-2 with TRBJ2-7, with no clear D. Germline values: CDR1 LGHNA, CDR2 YNFKEQ. The CDR3 runs 15 residues. V dropped 1 base and J dropped 1 base, with 11 bases sitting between them. The CDR3 DNA is TGTGCCAGCAGCCAAGCCAGCAGGTTGTCCTACGAGCAGTACTTC. It encodes CASSQASRLSYEQYF.

This clonotype occurred a few times. The chain uses TRBV12-3 or TRBV12-4 and TRBJ2-1; D is unresolved. V dropped 6 bases and J dropped 7 bases, with 13 bases sitting between them. CDR3 length equals 13 residues. CDR3 in amino acids: CASRTNQANEQFF. CDR3 nucleotides: TGTGCCAGCAGAACGAACCAAGCGAATGAGCAGTTCTTC.

This clonotype has more than one count but fewer than ten. The V and J genes are TRBV7-2 and TRBJ1-6; tentatively, D is TRBD1 (6 bases). Germline-derived CDR1 and CDR2 are SGHTA and FQGNSA. This CDR3 has 16 residues. Trimming took 4 bases from V and 10 from J, leaving 20 bases between them. The chain's CDR3 is CASSSLGRQGYSPLHF. The DNA of the CDR3 is TGTGCCAGCAGCTCCCTTGGGCGGCAGGGGTACTCACCCCTCCACTTT.

The chain recombines TRBV7-8 with TRBJ1-5; no clear D. Trimming shortened V by 2 bases and J by 3 bases, and 11 bases separated the two germline ends. The germline CDR1 and CDR2 sequences are SGHVS and FQNEAQ. The CDR3 contains 15 residues. CDR3 sequence reads: CASSLQPRDNQPQHF. For the CDR3, the DNA is TGTGCCAGCAGCTTACAGCCTCGGGACAATCAGCCCCAGCATTTT.

This clonotype has more than one count but fewer than ten. This chain joins TRBV5-1 and TRBJ2-7; D call uncertain. The CDR3 spans 14 residues. Trimming pared 0 bases from V and 3 bases from J, leaving 10 bases between. Germline V lookup: CDR1 SGHRS, CDR2 YFSETQ. CDR3 region: CASSLAWGNYEQYF. The DNA of the CDR3 is TGCGCCAGCAGCTTGGCCTGGGGTAACTACGAGCAGTACTTC.